Listed below are T cell receptor beta chains from one sample, sequenced in a study of blood T cell repertoires in COVID-19. The data were produced by immunoSEQ multiplex PCR, yet TCRdb's version contains in-frame clones alone and is incomplete. The sample yields fewer than 250,000 clones, roughly 87% seen once. The sequenced sample consisted of PBMCs or T cells enriched from blood (not recorded which). The receptors here all came from a young man in a cohort exposed to, infected with or recovered from COVID-19 (not recorded which). CDR3s include the opening cysteine and the closing phenylalanine or tryptophan. The D gene is left open where the match is weak. A clone size is listed for some rows: how often the clone was seen (once, few, many), or a class if it is expanded.

TGTGCCAGCAGCCCCTCTCTTGAGGGGCTAGCGGTCTCCTACGAGCAGTACTTC | CASSPSLEGLAVSYEQYF | TRBD2 | TRBJ2-7 | . | TRBV3-1/TRBV3-2
TGCGCCAGCAGCTTGCTGGACAGTAACTATGGCTACACCTTC | CASSLLDSNYGYTF | . | TRBJ1-2 | few | TRBV5-1
TGTGCCAGCAGCCAAGAGCGACTAGCAGGTTACGAGCAGTACTTC | CASSQERLAGYEQYF | TRBD2 | TRBJ2-7 | . | TRBV4-2
TGTGCCATCAGTGAAACCGGGACTAAGGACACCGGGGAGCTGTTTTTT | CAISETGTKDTGELFF | TRBD2 | TRBJ2-2 | . | TRBV10-3
TGCGCCAGCAGCTTGTCGGGACAGGGGGGAGAGACCCAGTACTTC | CASSLSGQGGETQYF | TRBD1 | TRBJ2-5 | . | TRBV5-1
TGTGCCAGCAGCCCGATCGGGACAGGGTCAGATACGCAGTATTTT | CASSPIGTGSDTQYF | TRBD1 | TRBJ2-3 | . | TRBV5-5
TGTGCCAGCACCATTTATCAGGGCCGGCCAAGCCAATACGAGCAGTACTTC | CASTIYQGRPSQYEQYF | . | TRBJ2-7 | . | TRBV28
TGTGCCAGCAGTCATAGCGGGAGTCAATTAGATACGCAGTATTTT | CASSHSGSQLDTQYF | TRBD2 | TRBJ2-3 | . | TRBV6-4
TGTGCCAGCAGCTTATCCGGGACAGGGCTGAGTGAAAAACTGTTTTTT | CASSLSGTGLSEKLFF | TRBD1 | TRBJ1-4 | . | TRBV7-9
TGTGCCAGCACCGACGCGGGACAGGTCAATGGCTACACCTTC | CASTDAGQVNGYTF | TRBD1 | TRBJ1-2 | once | TRBV2
TGTGCCAGCAGTTTATCGGGGCAGGCCCATTGGTATGGCTACACCTTC | CASSLSGQAHWYGYTF | . | TRBJ1-2 | . | TRBV27
TGTGCCAGCAGCGCGGGACTAGCGGCCTACGAGCAGTACTTC | CASSAGLAAYEQYF | TRBD2 | TRBJ2-7 | . | TRBV7-8
TGTGCCAGCAGCCAAGTCCTAGCGGGAGGGCCGGGGCAAGAGACCCAGTACTTC | CASSQVLAGGPGQETQYF | TRBD2 | TRBJ2-5 | . | TRBV3-1/TRBV3-2
TGTGCCAGCAGTCGTGACAGGGGGGCGAATCAGCCCCAGCATTTT | CASSRDRGANQPQHF | TRBD1 | TRBJ1-5 | . | TRBV6-5
TGTGCCAGCAGCCAATCGCTACAGGTGGTTAACAATGAGCAGTTCTTC | CASSQSLQVVNNEQFF | . | TRBJ2-1 | . | TRBV16
TGTGCCAGCAGATCTTGGACTAGCGGGACGCCCTCCTACAATGAGCAGTTCTTC | CASRSWTSGTPSYNEQFF | . | TRBJ2-1 | . | TRBV21-1
TGTGCCAGCAGCCAGTGGAGTGGAGACAGGGGAAACTATGGCTACACCTTC | CASSQWSGDRGNYGYTF | TRBD1 | TRBJ1-2 | once | TRBV3-1/TRBV3-2
TGTGCCAGCAGTCCAAGGGGGCTGGATGAAAAACTGTTTTTT | CASSPRGLDEKLFF | TRBD1 | TRBJ1-4 | . | TRBV27
TGTGCCAGCACTTCAATCCTATACAATGAGCAGTTCTTC | CASTSILYNEQFF | . | TRBJ2-1 | . | TRBV27
TGCAGTGCTAGTTCCCTCAGCGGAATCTCCTACGAGCAGTACTTC | CSASSLSGISYEQYF | . | TRBJ2-7 | . | TRBV20-1
TGCGCCAGCAGCCAGTTTGCGGGGGTCATTTACCCCTACGAGCAGTACTTC | CASSQFAGVIYPYEQYF | TRBD2 | TRBJ2-7 | . | TRBV4-1
TGTGCCAGCAGCCCGCGGACAGCGAACACTGAAGCTTTCTTT | CASSPRTANTEAFF | . | TRBJ1-1 | . | TRBV7-2
TGTGCCAGTAGTATAGCAGGATCGGGGGATTCACCCCTCCACTTT | CASSIAGSGDSPLHF | . | TRBJ1-6 | . | TRBV19
TGTGCCAGCAGCGCCCGCGGGGGTAGGGGCGGGGAGCTGTTTTTT | CASSARGGRGGELFF | TRBD2 | TRBJ2-2 | . | TRBV9
TGTGCCAGCAGGCTAGCTCCCGGGGAGCTGTTTTTT | CASRLAPGELFF | . | TRBJ2-2 | . | TRBV28
TGTGCCAGTAGTACCAACCCCAATACAGGCACCGGGGAGCTGTTTTTT | CASSTNPNTGTGELFF | . | TRBJ2-2 | . | TRBV19
TGCGCCAGCAGTGTGGACAGCGGAAATACGCAGTATTTT | CASSVDSGNTQYF | . | TRBJ2-3 | many | TRBV10-1
TGTGCCAGTAGTAGGAGCCTGAACACTGAAGCTTTCTTT | CASSRSLNTEAFF | . | TRBJ1-1 | once | TRBV19
TGTGCCAGCAGTTTTGTCCGACTCCTGACAGGGGTCAACACCGGGGAGCTGTTTTTT | CASSFVRLLTGVNTGELFF | TRBD1 | TRBJ2-2 | few | TRBV28
TGTGCCAGTAGGCCTTCAGGGGTGGTGTCGACCCAGCATTTT | CASRPSGVVSTQHF | . | TRBJ1-5 | . | TRBV19
TGCAGCGTTCGTGGACAGGGGACTGAGCAGTTCTTC | CSVRGQGTEQFF | TRBD1 | TRBJ2-1 | . | TRBV29-1
TGTGCCAGCACCAGGTCCCAGATTAATTCACCCCTCCACTTT | CASTRSQINSPLHF | . | TRBJ1-6 | . | TRBV11-2
TGTGCCATCAGTGAGGGACAGGGGATAGGGGAAAAACTGTTTTTT | CAISEGQGIGEKLFF | TRBD1 | TRBJ1-4 | . | TRBV10-3
TGTGCCAGCAGCTCTGAAGTAGGGGTTAGCAATCAGCCCCAGCATTTT | CASSSEVGVSNQPQHF | . | TRBJ1-5 | . | TRBV11-3
TGTGCCAGCTCCGCGGACAACGAGCAGTACTTC | CASSADNEQYF | . | TRBJ2-7 | . | TRBV2
TGCGCCAGCAGCTTGGAAAGCGCCTCCTACGAGCAGTACTTC | CASSLESASYEQYF | . | TRBJ2-7 | . | TRBV5-1
TGTGCCAGCAGCTTCCCAGGTACTGAAGCTTTCTTT | CASSFPGTEAFF | . | TRBJ1-1 | . | TRBV28
TGCGCCAGCAGCTTGCTAGAGAGAACCTACGAGCAGTACTTC | CASSLLERTYEQYF | . | TRBJ2-7 | . | TRBV5-1
TGTGCCAGCAGGGCTGATCTGACAACTAATGAAAAACTGTTTTTT | CASRADLTTNEKLFF | . | TRBJ1-4 | . | TRBV6-5
TGCGCCAGCAGCCAAGACGGGGTGGGCACAGATACGCAGTATTTT | CASSQDGVGTDTQYF | . | TRBJ2-3 | . | TRBV4-1
TGCGCCAGCAGCGTACTAGCGGGACCAAATGAGCAGTTCTTC | CASSVLAGPNEQFF | TRBD2 | TRBJ2-1 | . | TRBV5-1
TGTGCCAGCAGTTTAGGAGACACTGAAGCTTTCTTT | CASSLGDTEAFF | . | TRBJ1-1 | . | TRBV12-3/TRBV12-4